Listed here are 29 T cell receptor beta chains from one sample, sequenced in a study of read filtering for tumor transcriptome and immune sequencing. This library used 300 to 450 ng RNA and molecular barcoded adaptors spanning alpha/delta and beta/gamma chains. One entry per CDR3 protein results from TCRdb running MiXCR on the reads. The sample holds tens of thousands of distinct CDR3 sequences, 20% to 25% seen once. Input material: a population of CD138-negative cells sorted from bone marrow. These receptors originate from a donor at least 40 years old with multiple myeloma.

The chain combines TRBV28 with TRBJ1-1; D is uncertain. The ends were cut back, 6 bases at V and 6 bases at J, with 8 bases in the middle. The V gene's germline CDR1 is MDHEN and CDR2 SYDVKM. The CDR3 sequence is 11 residues long. Written as DNA, the CDR3 is TGTGCCAGCAGCTTCAGGTCTGAAGCTTTCTTT. Its protein is CASSFRSEAFF.

In this sample, this clonotype turned up many times. V gene TRBV5-1 combines with J gene TRBJ2-3; D remains unclear. The germline V and J ends were trimmed by 2 bases and 6 bases, with 7 bases remaining between them. Germline V gives CDR1 SGHRS, CDR2 YFSETQ. This CDR3 is built from 12 residues. CDR3 loop: CASSFGRDTQYF. The CDR3 nucleotides read TGCGCCAGCAGCTTTGGTCGGGATACGCAGTATTTT.

This clonotype occurred a few times. V usage is TRBV3-1 and J usage is TRBJ1-1; D remains unclear. Germline CDR1 LGHDT, CDR2 YNNKEL (reference sequence). V was clipped by 2 bases and J by 2 bases, with 6 bases between them. This CDR3 has 13 amino acids. CDR3 in DNA: TGTGCCAGCAGCCAATTGGCCAACACTGAAGCTTTCTTT. It is translated as CASSQLANTEAFF.

Note on this clonotype: At one boundary the junction diverges from the germline segment, which might be a read error. The V and J genes are TRBV11-1 and TRBJ2-4; D tentatively reads TRBD1 or TRBD2 (5 bases each). Germline V gene sequence: CDR1 SGHAT, CDR2 FQDESV (reference sequence). The length of the CDR3 is 16 residues. Here the CDR3 reads CASSAGTELAKSIQYF. For the CDR3, the DNA is TGTGCCAGCAGCGCCGGGACGGAGTTAGCCAAAAGCATTCAGTACTTC.

This clonotype was seen ten or more times. The gene calls are TRBV5-4 and TRBJ2-3; 12 bases align to TRBD2. This CDR3 is 14 amino acids long. The ends lost 5 bases at V and 3 bases at J; junction bases unmatched: 1. CDR1 and CDR2 from the germline V gene are SGHNT and YYREEE (reference sequence). The CDR3 sequence is CASSTSGGTDTQYF. The CDR3 DNA reads as TGTGCCAGCAGTACTAGCGGGGGGACAGATACGCAGTATTTT. The full variable domain, its missing parts supplied by reference TRBV5-4 and TRBJ2-3, is ETGVTQSPTHLIKTRGQQVTLRCSSQSGHNTVSWYQQALGQGPQFIFQYYREEENGRGNFPPRFSGLQFPNYSSELNVNALELDDSALYLCASSTSGGTDTQYFGPGTRLTVL.

This chain links TRBV28 with TRBJ1-5; D is perhaps TRBD1 (5 bases). V shed 2 bases and J shed 8 bases, with 13 bases lying between them. There are 14 residues in the CDR3. The germline gives CDR1 MDHEN, CDR2 SYDVKM. CDR3 DNA sequence: TGTGCCAGCAGTTTAGGCGGGGGAATTAAGCCCCAGCATTTT. This encodes CASSLGGGIKPQHF.

Turning to this clonotype: Just one base apart from a much larger clone, this may be a read error. The DNA for the CDR3 is TGTGCCAGCAGCTTAGAGCGGGACGACAATCAGCCCCTGCATTTT. It translates to CASSLERDDNQPLHF. The rearrangement links TRBV7-9 to TRBJ1-5; weak D call: TRBD1 (5 bases). The CDR3 totals 15 residues. Germline V gives CDR1 SEHNR, CDR2 FQNEAQ (reference sequence).

A note on this clonotype: A single base separates this from a much larger clone, so it may be a read error. This sequence joins TRBV12-3 or TRBV12-4 and TRBJ2-7, with 10 bases matching TRBD1. This CDR3 has 15 amino acids. The CDR3 protein is CASSSGQGGMYGQYF. CDR3 nucleotides: TGTGCCAGCAGTTCCGGACAGGGGGGAATGTACGGGCAGTACTTC.

This clonotype was counted many times. The chain links TRBV6-2 or TRBV6-3 to TRBJ2-2; 8 positions match TRBD2. The V segment lost 2 bases and the J segment 7 bases; nucleotides outside the gene matches: 9. The germline CDR1 and CDR2 sequences are MNHEY and SVGEGT. The CDR3 is 16 residues long. CDR3 sequence reads: CASSYPSGGAYGELFF. The CDR3 bases are TGTGCCAGCAGTTACCCGTCCGGGGGGGCGTACGGGGAGCTGTTTTTT.

As for this clonotype: Since a much larger clone is just one base distant, this may be a read error. The chain combines TRBV10-1 with TRBJ1-1; 9 bases match TRBD1. There are 13 residues in the CDR3. Germline V lookup: CDR1 WNHNN, CDR2 SYGVQD (reference sequence). The CDR3 region has the DNA TGCGCCAGTCGGGACAGGGAGAACACTGGAGCTTTCTTT. Translated, it gives CASRDRENTGAFF.

At least ten counts were recorded for this clonotype. The V gene is TRBV19, the J gene TRBJ2-1; D is possibly TRBD1 (6 bases). CDR1 and CDR2 from the germline V gene are LNHDA and SQIVND (reference sequence). V was pared by 3 bases and J by 6 bases, with 15 bases between. The CDR3 extends over 15 amino acids. The CDR3 coding sequence is TGTGCCAGTAGTATCTATTTCAGGGGTCGCAATGAGCAGTTCTTC. This gives the protein CASSIYFRGRNEQFF.

This clonotype was counted at least ten times. The rearrangement uses TRBV2 and TRBJ2-5; D is possibly TRBD2 (5 bases). CDR3 length: 14 amino acids. The germline gives CDR1 SNHLY, CDR2 FYNNEI. Deletions cut 4 bases from V and 5 bases from J, with 14 bases between. For the CDR3, the DNA is TGTGCCAGCAGTGTCGAGGGAGCGAGCGAGACCCAGTACTTC. Translated: CASSVEGASETQYF. The full variable domain, completed using reference TRBV2 and TRBJ2-5, is EPEVTQTPSHQVTQMGQEVILRCVPISNHLYFYWYRQILGQKVEFLVSFYNNEISEKSEIFDDQFSVERPDGSNFTLKIRSTKLEDSAMYFCASSVEGASETQYFGPGTRLLVL.

This clonotype was seen repeatedly, ten times or more. This chain links TRBV20-1 with TRBJ2-3, with TRBD2 identical over 12 bases. Unmatched junction bases numbered 11, after V lost 3 bases and J lost 4 bases. Germline loops: CDR1 DFQATT, CDR2 SNEGSKA (reference sequence). The CDR3 extends over 17 amino acids. DNA of the CDR3: TGCAGTGCTAGGCCGACCCTAGCGGGGGGGCGTGCAGATACGCAGTATTTT. It translates to CSARPTLAGGRADTQYF.

This clonotype was seen repeatedly, ten times or more. V is TRBV7-9 and J is TRBJ2-3, with D uncertain. V lost 4 bases and J lost 1, with 12 bases in between. CDR3 length equals 15 residues. In germline, CDR1 is SEHNR, CDR2 FQNEAQ (reference sequence). The CDR3 spells CASSSRDPRTDTQYF. DNA of the CDR3: TGTGCCAGCAGCTCCCGAGACCCCCGCACAGATACGCAGTATTTT.

This clonotype has a count of ten or more. J is TRBJ1-5 and V is TRBV4-1; possibly TRBD1 for D (5 bases). Germline assignment: CDR1 MGHRA and CDR2 YSYEKL. V was clipped by 3 bases and J by 4 bases, with 13 bases between them. There are 15 residues in the CDR3. CDR3 DNA sequence: TGCGCCAGCAGCCATTCCGGGACGGGAAATCAGCCCCAGCATTTT. Encoded protein: CASSHSGTGNQPQHF.

On this clonotype itself: A much larger clone lies a single base off, so this may be a read error. The V gene is TRBV3-1, the J gene TRBJ2-7, with TRBD1 identical over 8 bases. Per the germline V gene, CDR1 is LGHDT and CDR2 is YNNKEL (reference sequence). The CDR3 consists of 13 residues. The CDR3 loop is CASIQVDRGEQYF. The CDR3, as DNA: TGTGCCAGCATCCAAGTCGACAGGGGCGAGCAGTACTTC.

This clonotype has more than one count but fewer than ten. The V call is TRBV5-4, the J call TRBJ2-5; weak D call: TRBD1 (5 bases). This CDR3 is 13 amino acids long. CDR1 and CDR2 (germline): SGHNT, YYREEE (reference sequence). Trimming left V 1 base short and J 4 bases short, with 8 bases between. The CDR3 DNA sequence: TGTGCCAGCAGCTTGAAAGGGGCAGAGACCCAGTACTTC. This codes for CASSLKGAETQYF.

This clonotype showed up just a few times. CDR3 sequence: CASSPSYNQETQYF. DNA of the CDR3: TGTGCCAGCAGTCCCAGCTACAATCAAGAGACCCAGTACTTC. This sequence joins TRBV28 and TRBJ2-5; D is ambiguous. The V and J ends lost 5 bases and 2 bases respectively, with 12 bases between them. In germline, CDR1 is MDHEN, CDR2 SYDVKM. This CDR3 is 14 amino acids long.

This clonotype has at least ten counts. This chain connects TRBV29-1 to TRBJ1-2; 7 nucleotides line up with TRBD1. V lost 5 bases and J lost 0; bases outside the gene matches: 9. The CDR3 loop spans 15 amino acids. CDR1 is SQVTM, CDR2 ANQGSEA, per germline. The CDR3 reads CSVSWTGRANYGYTF. The CDR3 nucleotides are TGCAGCGTTTCCTGGACAGGTCGTGCTAACTATGGCTACACCTTC.

This clonotype was counted at least ten times. V gene TRBV27 combines with J gene TRBJ2-4; D is tentatively TRBD1 or TRBD2 (5 bases each). Per the germline V gene, CDR1 is MNHEY and CDR2 is SMNVEV (reference sequence). The CDR3 loop spans 14 amino acids. Trimming cost V 7 bases and J 6 bases, with 16 bases left between them. This CDR3 is CASKTSGTRNIQYF. The CDR3 DNA reads as TGTGCCAGCAAAACTTCAGGGACCCGAAACATTCAGTACTTC.

Many counts were recorded for this clonotype. The chain has TRBV5-1 and TRBJ2-2; TRBD1 matches at 8 bases. The CDR3 is 16 residues long. CDR1 is SGHRS and CDR2 is YFSETQ in the germline V gene. V shed 2 bases, J shed 1 base, and the junction held 4 bases outside the gene matches. CDR3 protein: CASSLRGQGNTGELFF. The CDR3 nucleotides read TGCGCCAGCAGCTTAAGAGGACAGGGGAACACCGGGGAGCTGTTTTTT.

There are a few counts of this clonotype. The chain uses TRBV29-1 and TRBJ1-2; D is unresolved. This CDR3 spans 13 amino acids. Germline CDR1 SQVTM, CDR2 ANQGSEA. Trimming took off 3 bases at V and 3 bases at J, with 11 bases between the two ends. CDR3 DNA: TGCAGCGTTGAGGTAGGACCGTACTATGGCTACACCTTC. Residues: CSVEVGPYYGYTF.

This clonotype has a handful of counts. This chain joins TRBV20-1 and TRBJ1-5; D gene ambiguous. The CDR3 totals 13 residues. In germline, CDR1 is DFQATT, CDR2 SNEGSKA (reference sequence). The ends were cut back, 3 bases at V and 4 bases at J, with 10 bases in the middle. The CDR3, as DNA: TGCAGTGCTAGTCTTAGTCCTAATCAGCCCCAGCATTTT. This sequence encodes CSASLSPNQPQHF.

The sample holds many counts of this clonotype. V gene TRBV7-2 combines with J gene TRBJ2-5, with D perhaps matching TRBD1 (5 bases). CDR3 length: 15 residues. The germline V and J ends were trimmed by 2 bases and 2 bases, with 12 bases remaining between them. Looked up from germline, CDR1 is SGHTA and CDR2 is FQGNSA. CDR3 DNA sequence: TGTGCCAGCAGCTTACATATGGCAGGGCAAGAGACCCAGTACTTC. This codes for CASSLHMAGQETQYF.

At least ten counts were recorded for this clonotype. The CDR3 loop reads CASSRQGGYQETQYF. CDR3 nucleotide sequence: TGTGCCAGCAGCCGACAGGGGGGTTACCAAGAGACCCAGTACTTC. The V call is TRBV5-6, the J call TRBJ2-5, with 9 bases matching TRBD1. Trimming took 4 bases from V and 0 from J; bases not matched to a gene: 4. Germline-derived CDR1 and CDR2 are SGHDT and YYEEEE. The CDR3 sequence is 15 residues long.

In the case of this clonotype: This CDR3 fails to terminate in the conserved phenylalanine or tryptophan, so it likely reflects a read error. The chain uses TRBV14 and TRBJ1-1, with a possible D match to TRBD1 (5 bases). This CDR3 is built from 14 residues. V was trimmed by 1 base and J by 9 bases, leaving 15 bases between them. Germline loops: CDR1 SGHDN, CDR2 FVKESK. CDR3 residues: CASSQVYGGTKAFL. The CDR3 DNA follows: TGTGCCAGCAGCCAAGTCTACGGGGGAACTAAAGCTTTCCTT.

The chain links TRBV28 to TRBJ1-5, with TRBD1 matching 9 bases. Germline assignment: CDR1 MDHEN and CDR2 SYDVKM. The length of the CDR3 is 20 residues. The V segment lost 4 bases and the J segment 1 base; nucleotides outside the gene matches: 17. The DNA for the CDR3 is TGTGCCAGCAGTTACTCCGAGGACAGGGGATGGTCTCTAAGCAATCAGCCCCAGCATTTT. It specifies CASSYSEDRGWSLSNQPQHF.

This clonotype occurred a few times. The V gene is TRBV11-2, the J gene TRBJ1-6; D gene ambiguous. The germline CDR1 and CDR2 sequences are SGHAT and FQNNGV. Trimming shortened V by 2 bases and J by 5 bases, and 7 bases separated the two germline ends. The length of the CDR3 is 14 residues. In DNA form, the CDR3 reads TGTGCCAGCAGCTTACGGAGAGATAATTCACCCCTCCACTTT. Translated: CASSLRRDNSPLHF.

There are many counts of this clonotype. J is TRBJ2-7 and V is TRBV2; 7 nucleotides agree with TRBD2. Germline loops: CDR1 SNHLY, CDR2 FYNNEI. This CDR3 is built from 13 residues. The J segment lost 3 bases and the V segment lost 6 bases, leaving 5 bases of the junction unmatched. The CDR3 loop reads CASSRDYFYEQYF. The CDR3 DNA reads TGTGCCAGCAGCCGGGACTACTTCTACGAGCAGTACTTC.